These T cell receptor beta chains were read from a single sample in a study of Graves' ophthalmopathy and Graves' hyperthyroidism. Using its own MiXCR run on the multiplex PCR reads, TCRdb lists one record per CDR3 protein. In the table there are under 400,000 distinct CDR3 sequences, about 17% of which are singletons. The source material was peripheral blood. These receptors originate from an adult man with Graves' ophthalmopathy. Both conserved end residues are part of each CDR3. Each record gives: clone size, D gene, J gene, V gene, CDR3 protein, CDR3 DNA. The D gene is left open where the match is weak. Size is stated for part of the rows, as once, few or many counts, or as a class when the clone is expanded.

many | . | TRBJ2-7 | TRBV30 | CAWNPGTSPSEQYF | TGTGCCTGGAACCCCGGGACATCCCCCTCCGAGCAGTACTTC
. | . | TRBJ1-1 | TRBV6-1 | CASLDRLSMNTEAFF | TGTGCCAGCCTCGACCGATTGAGCATGAACACTGAAGCTTTCTTT
. | TRBD2 | TRBJ2-5 | TRBV11-2 | CASTVQGLAGGETQYF | TGTGCCAGCACCGTGCAGGGACTAGCGGGAGGAGAGACCCAGTACTTC
many | TRBD1 | TRBJ1-1 | TRBV11-1 | CASSLSQPHQGAGTEAFF | TGTGCCAGCAGCTTGTCACAACCTCACCAGGGGGCCGGAACTGAAGCTTTCTTT
few | TRBD1 | TRBJ2-7 | TRBV6-1 | CASSEAGTGEYEQYF | TGTGCCAGCAGTGAAGCAGGGACAGGGGAGTACGAGCAGTACTTC
many | TRBD1 | TRBJ2-7 | TRBV15 | CATSRDTGTGANQHF | TGTGCCACCAGCAGAGACACCGGGACAGGGGCAAATCAGCACTTC
many | . | TRBJ1-1 | TRBV6-5 | CASSYDGNFEAFF | TGTGCCAGCAGTTACGACGGGAACTTTGAAGCTTTCTTT
. | . | TRBJ1-1 | TRBV18 | CASSPQEVQSMNTEAFF | TGTGCCAGCTCACCACAGGAAGTACAGAGTATGAACACTGAAGCTTTCTTT
. | TRBD1 | TRBJ2-4 | TRBV7-9 | CASSPWDRGQVSIQYF | TGTGCCAGCAGCCCGTGGGACAGGGGGCAAGTTAGCATTCAGTACTTC
many | TRBD1 | TRBJ1-6 | TRBV27 | CASSLLQPGGLSPLHF | TGTGCCAGCAGTTTACTCCAGCCAGGGGGCCTTTCACCCCTCCACTTT
. | . | TRBJ1-6 | TRBV12-3/TRBV12-4 | CASSSGHLVFSPLHF | TGTGCCAGCAGTTCTGGACACCTGGTCTTCTCACCCCTCCACTTT
. | . | TRBJ2-7 | TRBV12-3/TRBV12-4 | CASSLISGTDYEQYF | TGTGCCAGCAGTTTAATCTCAGGGACCGACTACGAGCAGTACTTC
many | TRBD1 | TRBJ2-5 | TRBV12-3/TRBV12-4 | CASSGGQGVEETQYF | TGTGCCAGCAGTGGGGGACAGGGGGTCGAGGAGACCCAGTACTTC
many | . | TRBJ2-7 | TRBV4-3 | CASSQARGSYEQYF | TGCGCCAGCAGCCAAGCCCGAGGCTCCTACGAGCAGTACTTC
many | . | TRBJ1-2 | TRBV6-1 | CASSAETSPTNGYTF | TGTGCCAGCAGTGCTGAAACTAGCCCCACGAATGGCTACACCTTC
many | . | TRBJ2-2 | TRBV6-5 | CASSGNGELFF | TGTGCCAGCAGCGGAAACGGGGAGCTGTTTTTT